The 15 T cell receptor beta chains below all came from one sample that was sequenced in a study of OX40 agonist ivuxolimab in advanced cancers. Here immunoSEQ multiplex PCR was the method, and the copy in TCRdb shows in-frame clones only, minus some. The sample consists of around 18,000 clones, around 87% of them appearing once. Sequencing used CD4+ or CD8+ T cells sorted from blood, obtained in a trial of the OX40 agonist ivuxolimab. The source of these receptors is an adult with an advanced solid tumor such as melanoma, head and neck, liver or kidney cancer.

The genes are TRBV9 and TRBJ2-3, with D perhaps assigned TRBD1 or TRBD2 (5 bases each). The CDR3 sequence is 14 residues long. CDR1 SGDLS and CDR2 YYNGEE come from the germline V gene. V shed 4 bases and J shed 8 bases, with 17 bases lying between them. CDR3 amino acids: CASSRDLAAGTQYF. The CDR3 bases are TGTGCCAGCAGCCGGGACCTCGCGGCGGGTACGCAGTATTTT.

The chain combines TRBV19 with TRBJ2-7; D may correspond to TRBD1 or TRBD2 (5 bases each). Looked up from germline, CDR1 is LNHDA and CDR2 is SQIVND (reference sequence). This CDR3 is 15 amino acids long. The germline V and J ends were trimmed by 6 bases and 5 bases, with 20 bases remaining between them. The CDR3 region is CASSPLLGTVDEQYF. CDR3 DNA: TGTGCCAGTAGCCCCCTTCTCGGGACGGTCGACGAGCAGTACTTC.

J is TRBJ2-3 and V is TRBV28, with D uncertain. Germline-derived CDR1 and CDR2 are MDHEN and SYDVKM. The length of the CDR3 is 15 residues. V shed 2 bases and J shed 1 base, with 10 bases lying between them. Here the CDR3 DNA reads TGTGCCAGCAGTTTAAGCGTGATGGGCACAGATACGCAGTATTTT. It codes for CASSLSVMGTDTQYF.

V is TRBV9 and J is TRBJ2-7; 9 bases are shared with TRBD1. The V segment lost 3 bases and the J segment 5 bases; nucleotides outside the gene matches: 9. The CDR3 extends over 15 amino acids. Germline-derived CDR1 and CDR2 are SGDLS and YYNGEE. CDR3 protein: CASSGGDRDGHEQYF. The DNA of the CDR3 is TGTGCCAGCAGCGGTGGGGACAGGGATGGCCACGAGCAGTACTTC. Drawing the rest from reference TRBV9 and TRBJ2-7, the complete variable domain is DSGVTQTPKHLITATGQRVTLRCSPRSGDLSVYWYQQSLDQGLQFLIQYYNGEERAKGNILERFSAQQFPDLHSELNLSSLELGDSALYFCASSGGDRDGHEQYFGPGTRLTVT.

The CDR3 DNA reads as TGTGCCAGTAGTTCCGCCCGGGACAGCTCTCTGGAGACCCAGTACTTC. Its protein is CASSSARDSSLETQYF. V gene TRBV19 combines with J gene TRBJ2-5, with TRBD1 matching 7 bases. The CDR3 consists of 16 residues. Looked up from germline, CDR1 is LNHDA and CDR2 is SQIVND (reference sequence). V was pared by 5 bases and J by 5 bases, with 14 bases of the junction left unmatched. The full variable domain, in which reference TRBV19 and TRBJ2-5 provide the parts outside the CDR3, is DGGITQSPKYLFRKEGQNVTLSCEQNLNHDAMYWYRQDPGQGLRLIYYSQIVNDFQKGDIAEGYSVSREKKESFPLTVTSAQKNPTAFYLCASSSARDSSLETQYFGPGTRLLVL.

J is TRBJ2-3 and V is TRBV7-6, with 7 bases identical to TRBD2. This CDR3 contains 13 residues. J lost 6 bases, V lost 3 bases, and 3 bases had no gene match. CDR1 and CDR2 (germline): SGHVS, FNYEAQ. The CDR3 is CASSFASGDTQYF. As DNA, the CDR3 is TGTGCCAGCAGCTTTGCTAGCGGCGATACGCAGTATTTT.

The rearrangement links TRBV4-3 to TRBJ2-2, with a possible D match to TRBD1 (6 bases). CDR1 is LGHNA, CDR2 YSLEER, per germline. The ends were cut back, 1 base at V and 4 bases at J, with 13 bases in the middle. The CDR3 is 16 amino acids. CDR3 residues: CASSQVVGGPTGELFF. The CDR3 DNA follows: TGCGCCAGCAGCCAAGTAGTAGGGGGTCCCACCGGGGAGCTGTTTTTT.

The sample holds one count of this clone. J is TRBJ2-3 and V is TRBV7-8; no definite D call. Trimming took 7 bases from V and 4 from J, leaving 3 bases between them. The V gene's germline CDR1 is SGHVS and CDR2 FQNEAQ. The CDR3 sequence is 10 residues long. DNA of the CDR3: TGTGCCAGCATACCAGATACGCAGTATTTT. The encoded protein is CASIPDTQYF.

This chain uses TRBV7-8 with TRBJ2-5, with 11 bases fitting TRBD2. Germline CDR1 reads SGHVS; CDR2 reads FQNEAQ. The trim removed 5 bases at V and 2 bases at J, leaving 4 bases unmatched. This CDR3 comprises 15 residues. In nucleotides, the CDR3 is TGTGCCAGCAGCCATCGACTAGCGGGACAAGAGACCCAGTACTTC. Translating gives CASSHRLAGQETQYF.

The chain links TRBV2 to TRBJ2-7; 10 nucleotides line up with TRBD1. J lost 7 bases, V lost 5 bases, and 8 bases had no gene match. CDR1 and CDR2 (germline): SNHLY, FYNNEI. The CDR3 length is 14 residues. The CDR3 loop is CASSIGQGVGEQYF. The CDR3 DNA reads as TGTGCCAGCAGTATCGGACAGGGGGTAGGAGAGCAGTACTTC.

This clone was seen more than once but under ten times. V gene TRBV30 combines with J gene TRBJ2-2, with 7 bases fitting TRBD2. V trimming: 5 bases; J trimming: 4 bases; junction bases outside the gene matches: 7. Germline V gene data show CDR1 as GTSNPN and CDR2 as SVGIG (reference sequence). The CDR3 length is 14 residues. Here the CDR3 DNA reads TGTGCCTGGGGCTCCGGGACTATCACCGGGGAGCTGTTTTTT. It encodes CAWGSGTITGELFF.

The chain combines TRBV5-6 with TRBJ2-7; no clear D gene. Per germline, CDR1 SGHDT and CDR2 YYEEEE. V was trimmed by 4 bases and J by 3 bases, leaving 11 bases between them. There are 13 residues in the CDR3. The CDR3 sequence is CASSPTGFYEQYF. DNA of the CDR3: TGTGCCAGCAGCCCAACTGGATTCTACGAGCAGTACTTC.

The rearrangement uses TRBV28 and TRBJ2-7; 7 nucleotides agree with TRBD1. The length of the CDR3 is 13 residues. Trimming removed 5 bases from V and 2 bases from J; junction bases left unmatched: 3. In germline, CDR1 is MDHEN, CDR2 SYDVKM. The CDR3 protein is CASSQGQAYEQYF. The CDR3 DNA is TGTGCCAGCAGTCAAGGACAGGCCTACGAGCAGTACTTC.

This clone was observed once. The CDR3 reads CASSRSGSFETQYF. In nucleotides, the CDR3 is TGCGCCAGCAGCCGCAGCGGGAGTTTCGAGACCCAGTACTTC. The chain has TRBV4-3 and TRBJ2-5, with 8 bases matching TRBD2. The trim removed 4 bases at V and 5 bases at J, leaving 6 bases unmatched. This CDR3 region has 14 residues. Germline V gives CDR1 LGHNA, CDR2 YSLEER.

The V and J genes are TRBV5-4 and TRBJ1-2; D is undetermined. This CDR3 contains 14 residues. In germline, CDR1 is SGHNT, CDR2 YYREEE (reference sequence). V was trimmed by 0 bases and J by 4 bases, leaving 10 bases between them. CDR3 sequence reads: CASSLDRLLYGYTF. CDR3 DNA: TGTGCCAGCAGCTTGGACAGACTACTCTATGGCTACACCTTC. The whole variable domain, remainder taken from reference TRBV5-4 and TRBJ1-2, is ETGVTQSPTHLIKTRGQQVTLRCSSQSGHNTVSWYQQALGQGPQFIFQYYREEENGRGNFPPRFSGLQFPNYSSELNVNALELDDSALYLCASSLDRLLYGYTFGSGTRLTVV.